This is a list of T cell receptor beta chains from one sample in a study of blood T cell repertoires in COVID-19. Here immunoSEQ multiplex PCR was the method, and the copy in TCRdb shows in-frame clones only, minus some. This sample yields 200,000 to 300,000 clones, of which around nine tenths are seen a single time; over 4% belongs to the top ten. Source material: peripheral blood. The source is a woman aged 55-69 years with COVID-19, enrolled during active disease. Both conserved end residues are part of each CDR3. Each record gives: V gene, J gene, D gene, clone size, CDR3 protein, CDR3 DNA. The D gene is left open where the match is weak. The size field is filled for only some rows; it gives once, few, many or a size class.

V gene: TRBV29-1
J gene: TRBJ1-2
D gene: TRBD1
clone size: .
CDR3 protein: CSAKTGHYGYTF
CDR3 DNA: TGCAGCGCCAAGACAGGGCACTATGGCTACACCTTC

V gene: TRBV6-1
J gene: TRBJ2-6
D gene: .
clone size: .
CDR3 protein: CASSEAYGNSGANVLTF
CDR3 DNA: TGTGCCAGCAGTGAAGCGTACGGGAACTCTGGGGCCAACGTCCTGACTTTC

V gene: TRBV30
J gene: TRBJ1-5
D gene: .
clone size: .
CDR3 protein: CAWSPRSNQPQHF
CDR3 DNA: TGTGCCTGGAGTCCCAGGAGCAATCAGCCCCAGCATTTT

V gene: TRBV28
J gene: TRBJ1-2
D gene: TRBD1
clone size: .
CDR3 protein: CASSQLQGAGMHYGYTF
CDR3 DNA: TGTGCCAGCAGTCAGTTACAGGGGGCGGGGATGCACTATGGCTACACCTTC

V gene: TRBV4-2
J gene: TRBJ1-5
D gene: .
clone size: .
CDR3 protein: CASSPGAGHQPQHF
CDR3 DNA: TGTGCCAGCAGCCCTGGGGCAGGCCATCAGCCCCAGCATTTT

V gene: TRBV19
J gene: TRBJ2-7
D gene: .
clone size: .
CDR3 protein: CASSITARSYEQYF
CDR3 DNA: TGTGCCAGTAGTATAACAGCACGCTCCTACGAGCAGTACTTC

V gene: TRBV19
J gene: TRBJ1-3
D gene: .
clone size: .
CDR3 protein: CASSIELGRLSGNTIYF
CDR3 DNA: TGTGCCAGTAGTATAGAACTAGGAAGGCTCTCTGGAAACACCATATATTTT

V gene: TRBV5-6
J gene: TRBJ2-7
D gene: .
clone size: few
CDR3 protein: CASSFTGFNYEQYF
CDR3 DNA: TGTGCCAGCAGCTTTACAGGGTTCAACTACGAGCAGTACTTC

V gene: TRBV7-3
J gene: TRBJ2-3
D gene: .
clone size: .
CDR3 protein: CASSSGTDTQYF
CDR3 DNA: TGTGCCAGCAGCTCCGGCACAGATACGCAGTATTTT

V gene: TRBV30
J gene: TRBJ1-1
D gene: .
clone size: once
CDR3 protein: CAWSVLRGNTEAFF
CDR3 DNA: TGTGCCTGGAGTGTACTACGGGGGAACACTGAAGCTTTCTTT

V gene: TRBV7-2
J gene: TRBJ1-5
D gene: .
clone size: .
CDR3 protein: CASSLESGGQPQHF
CDR3 DNA: TGTGCCAGCAGCTTAGAATCGGGGGGTCAGCCCCAGCATTTT

V gene: TRBV4-1
J gene: TRBJ2-3
D gene: TRBD2
clone size: .
CDR3 protein: CASSLSQVAGGGFTDTQYF
CDR3 DNA: TGCGCCAGCAGCCTCAGTCAGGTAGCGGGAGGTGGTTTCACAGATACGCAGTATTTT

V gene: TRBV7-2
J gene: TRBJ2-1
D gene: .
clone size: .
CDR3 protein: CASSSPQGRDTQYNEQFF
CDR3 DNA: TGTGCCAGCAGCTCTCCACAAGGCCGGGACACACAATACAATGAGCAGTTCTTC